The rows below give T cell receptor beta chains drawn from one sample of a study of T cell responses to AZD1222 COVID-19 vaccine. Profiling relied on immunoSEQ multiplex PCR, and the TCRdb table lists in-frame clones only, not all of them. The sample carries 100,000 to 120,000 clones, roughly 90% recorded once. This specimen was peripheral blood, taken on day 0 of AZD1222 vaccination. The receptors originated from an adult in good health. The CDR3 runs from the conserved cysteine through the conserved F or W. Fields, in order: clone size, J gene, D gene, V gene, CDR3 DNA, CDR3 protein. A D gene is named only where the DNA matches it firmly. Clone size is not always given. Where it is, it says once, few, many or a class for expanded clones.

NA TRBJ2-7 TRBD1 TRBV3-1/TRBV3-2 TGTGCCAGCAGCCAAGTTCCGGGACAGGGGGCCTACGAGCAGTACTTC CASSQVPGQGAYEQYF
NA TRBJ1-2 NA TRBV4-2 TGTGCCAGCAGCCAAGCAGGGGCTGACAGTAACTATGGCTACACCTTC CASSQAGADSNYGYTF
NA TRBJ2-1 NA TRBV5-1 TGCGCCAGCAGCCCAATACGACGGGGGATTCCCAATGAGCAGTTCTTC CASSPIRRGIPNEQFF
NA TRBJ1-3 NA TRBV6-5 TGTGCCAGCAGTTCAGACAGGAGCTCTGGAAACACCATATATTTT CASSSDRSSGNTIYF
NA TRBJ2-4 NA TRBV2 TGTGCCAGCAGTGAATCAGGAGTCAAAAACATTCAGTACTTC CASSESGVKNIQYF
NA TRBJ2-1 TRBD2 TRBV5-1 TGCGCCAGCAGTCCACCGAGCGGGGGCCTTGACAATGAGCAGTTCTTC CASSPPSGGLDNEQFF
NA TRBJ2-7 NA TRBV7-9 TGTGCCAGCAGCTTTATTGGGGGCGAGCAGTACTTC CASSFIGGEQYF
NA TRBJ1-3 NA TRBV9 TGTGCCAGCAGCGTCACAGGGACGGGAAACACCATATATTTT CASSVTGTGNTIYF
NA TRBJ1-4 NA TRBV5-5 TGTGCCAGCAGCCCGGACACGAGAAATGAAAAACTGTTTTTT CASSPDTRNEKLFF
NA TRBJ2-1 TRBD1 TRBV29-1 TGCAGCGTTGAAGTAACAGGGGCCCGAACCAATGAGCAGTTCTTC CSVEVTGARTNEQFF
once TRBJ1-1 NA TRBV19 TGTGCCAGTAGTTCCCAGCCCGGTATGAACACTGAAGCTTTCTTT CASSSQPGMNTEAFF
NA TRBJ1-5 NA TRBV12-3/TRBV12-4 TGTGCCAGCAGTTTAGAGGCCAGGCAGCCCCAGCATTTT CASSLEARQPQHF
NA TRBJ1-1 NA TRBV14 TGTGCCAGCAGACGCCAGACGGGTGAAGCTTTCTTT CASRRQTGEAFF
medium-sized TRBJ1-6 NA TRBV5-6 TGTGCCAGCAGCCGGGGGAATTCACCCCTCCACTTT CASSRGNSPLHF
NA TRBJ1-1 NA TRBV14 TGTGCCAGCAGCCAGGGGTGGTCTGAAGCTTTCTTT CASSQGWSEAFF
NA TRBJ1-2 TRBD1 TRBV5-1 TGCGCCAGCAGCGCGGACAGGGCCAGGTATGGCTACACCTTC CASSADRARYGYTF
NA TRBJ1-3 TRBD1 TRBV7-6 TGTGCCAGCAGCCCCAGACAGGGTTCGGGCACCATATATTTT CASSPRQGSGTIYF
NA TRBJ2-1 TRBD2 TRBV6-2/TRBV6-3 TGTGCCAGCAGTTACTTTCTAGGTAGCGGGGTGGATGAGCAGTTCTTC CASSYFLGSGVDEQFF
few TRBJ2-7 TRBD1 TRBV19 TGTGCCAGTAGTAGGGACAGGGGACCCTACGAGCAGTACTTC CASSRDRGPYEQYF
NA TRBJ1-2 TRBD1 TRBV28 TGTGCCAGCGGACCCCCCCTCGTGACAGGGGGTGGCTACACCTTC CASGPPLVTGGGYTF
NA TRBJ2-1 NA TRBV7-2 TGTGCCAGCAGCATGGGAGGGGGCAGTTGGAATGAGCAGTTCTTC CASSMGGGSWNEQFF
NA TRBJ1-2 NA TRBV7-3 TGTGCCAGCAGCTTAGGACCGAACTATGGCTACACCTTC CASSLGPNYGYTF
once TRBJ2-1 NA TRBV11-3 TGTGCCAGCAGCGTAGGCCCCTACAATGAGCAGTTCTTC CASSVGPYNEQFF
NA TRBJ1-4 NA TRBV19 TGTGCCAGTAGTATAGAAGCAACTAATGAAAAACTGTTTTTT CASSIEATNEKLFF
NA TRBJ1-5 TRBD1 TRBV2 TGTGCCAGCAGTAAGACAGGGGATCAGCCCCAGCATTTT CASSKTGDQPQHF
NA TRBJ1-1 NA TRBV29-1 TGCAGCGTTGACAGTGAAGCTTTCTTT CSVDSEAFF
NA TRBJ2-7 NA TRBV11-2 TGTGCCAGCAGCTCATTCCGGGACATAAATTACGAGCAGTACTTC CASSSFRDINYEQYF
NA TRBJ1-6 NA TRBV30 TGTGCCTGGAGTGCGAGTTCACCCCTCCACTTT CAWSASSPLHF